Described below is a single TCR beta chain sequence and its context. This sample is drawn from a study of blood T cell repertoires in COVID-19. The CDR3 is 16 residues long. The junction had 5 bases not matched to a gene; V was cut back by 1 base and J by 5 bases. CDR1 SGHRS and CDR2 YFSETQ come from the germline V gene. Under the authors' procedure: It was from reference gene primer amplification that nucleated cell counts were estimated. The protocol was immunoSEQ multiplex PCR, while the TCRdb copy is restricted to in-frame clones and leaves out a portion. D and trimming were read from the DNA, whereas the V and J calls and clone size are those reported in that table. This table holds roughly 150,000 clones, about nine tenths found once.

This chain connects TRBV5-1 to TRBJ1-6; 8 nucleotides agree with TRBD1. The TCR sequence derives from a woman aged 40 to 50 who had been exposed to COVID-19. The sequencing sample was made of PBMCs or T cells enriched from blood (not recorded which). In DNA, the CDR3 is TGCGCCAGCAGCTTGTCAGGGGGCTCGGATAATTCACCCCTCCACTTT. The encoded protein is CASSLSGGSDNSPLHF. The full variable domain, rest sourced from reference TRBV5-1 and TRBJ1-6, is KAGVTQTPRYLIKTRGQQVTLSCSPISGHRSVSWYQQTPGQGLQFLFEYFSETQRNKGNFPGRFSGRQFSNSRSEMNVSTLELGDSALYLCASSLSGGSDNSPLHFGNGTRLTVT.